The text below deals with one TCR beta chain. As yet, its antigen is unknown. The assay was immunoSEQ multiplex PCR, and TCRdb's table has in-frame clones only and misses some. The table has under 25,000 clones, approximately 91% seen once; the top ten hold around 50%. This specimen comes from a study of OX40 agonist ivuxolimab in advanced cancers. Notes on the study in general: Near-lowest levels of clonal expansion characterized partial responders at 0.1-3.0 mg/kg.

The sequenced sample was CD4+ or CD8+ T cells sorted from blood, obtained in a trial of the OX40 agonist ivuxolimab. This clonotype was obtained from an adult with an advanced solid tumor such as melanoma, head and neck, liver or kidney cancer.

The CDR3 loop is CASSPGLAGEETQYF. CDR3 nucleotides: TGTGCCAGCTCCCCAGGACTAGCGGGAGAAGAGACCCAGTACTTC. The J gene is TRBJ2-5, the V gene TRBV7-3; 13 bases map to TRBD2. Looked up from germline, CDR1 is SGHTA and CDR2 is FQGTGA. CDR3 length: 15 amino acids. J was trimmed by 3 bases and V by 8 bases; bases with no gene match: 6.